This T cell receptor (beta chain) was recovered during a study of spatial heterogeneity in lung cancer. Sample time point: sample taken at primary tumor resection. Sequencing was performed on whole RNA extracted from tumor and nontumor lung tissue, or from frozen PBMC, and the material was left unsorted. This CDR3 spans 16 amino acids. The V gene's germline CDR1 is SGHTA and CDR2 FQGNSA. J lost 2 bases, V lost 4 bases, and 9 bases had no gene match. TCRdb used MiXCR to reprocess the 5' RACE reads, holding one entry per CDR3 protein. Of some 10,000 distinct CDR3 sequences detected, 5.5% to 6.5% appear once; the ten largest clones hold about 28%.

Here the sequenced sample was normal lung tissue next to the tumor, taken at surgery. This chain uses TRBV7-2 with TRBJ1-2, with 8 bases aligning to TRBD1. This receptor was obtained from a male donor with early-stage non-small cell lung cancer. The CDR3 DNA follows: TGTGCCAGCAGCTACTCAGGGACAGGACTAAACTATGGCTACACCTTC. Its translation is CASSYSGTGLNYGYTF.